This is a list of T cell receptor beta chains from one sample in a study of blood T cell repertoires in COVID-19. The protocol was immunoSEQ multiplex PCR, while the TCRdb copy is restricted to in-frame clones and leaves out a portion. In the table there are about 200,000 clones, roughly 90% of which are singletons. The specimen sequenced was peripheral blood. Receptors originate from a man aged 18 to 30 with active or convalescent COVID-19. Both conserved end residues are part of each CDR3. D genes are given only for firm matches. A clone size is listed for some rows: how often the clone was seen (once, few, many), or a class if it is expanded.

J gene	V gene	D gene	clone size	CDR3 DNA	CDR3 protein
TRBJ2-7	TRBV12-3/TRBV12-4	.	.	TGTGCCAGCAATAAGGGGGGGTTAGACGAGCAGTACTTC	CASNKGGLDEQYF
TRBJ1-1	TRBV9	.	.	TGTGCCAGCAGCCCCCATAGCCCGTCTGAAGCTTTCTTT	CASSPHSPSEAFF
TRBJ1-1	TRBV7-2	.	.	TGTGCCAGCAGCTCCGGACGGGAATCTACTGAAGCTTTCTTT	CASSSGRESTEAFF
TRBJ1-1	TRBV6-5	.	.	TGTGCCAGCATTTCTGGACATAGGAACACTGAAGCTTTCTTT	CASISGHRNTEAFF
TRBJ1-5	TRBV30	.	.	TGTGCCTGGAGCGGGGGTGCTATTAGCAATCAGCCCCAGCATTTT	CAWSGGAISNQPQHF
TRBJ1-4	TRBV9	TRBD1	.	TGTGCCAGCAGCGTAGGAGGGGGCGGTTCTGGTGAAAAACTGTTTTTT	CASSVGGGGSGEKLFF
TRBJ1-1	TRBV5-1	.	few	TGCGCCAGCAGCAATATCGGGGGGAACACTGAAGCTTTCTTT	CASSNIGGNTEAFF
TRBJ1-4	TRBV15	.	.	TGTGCCACCAGCAGGGGAGACTTAATCATTGAAAAACTGTTTTTT	CATSRGDLIIEKLFF
TRBJ2-2	TRBV6-6	.	once	TGTGCCAGCAGTCCTAATAAGGGGGTTCCCAACACCGGGGAGCTGTTTTTT	CASSPNKGVPNTGELFF
TRBJ1-1	TRBV13	TRBD1	.	TGTGCCAGCAGCTTCCTTCACGGGGGACAGCAGAACACTGAAGCTTTCTTT	CASSFLHGGQQNTEAFF
TRBJ2-1	TRBV7-2	TRBD2	.	TGTGCCAGCAGCTTATACCGCTCGGGGACTAGCGGGAGATATGAGCAGTTCTTC	CASSLYRSGTSGRYEQFF
TRBJ2-7	TRBV18	TRBD1	.	TGTGCCAGCTCACCCCGGGACAGGAGAGTCCACGAGCAGTACTTC	CASSPRDRRVHEQYF
TRBJ1-5	TRBV6-5	TRBD1	.	TGTGCCAGCCAAAGGGGACAGGGGGACAATCAGCCCCAGCATTTT	CASQRGQGDNQPQHF
TRBJ2-7	TRBV7-2	.	.	TGTGCCAGCAGCTTTTCACAGGTCTACGAGCAGTACTTC	CASSFSQVYEQYF
TRBJ2-7	TRBV4-1	TRBD1	.	TGCGCCAGCAGCCAGTCGGACAGGGGGTTATACGAGCAGTACTTC	CASSQSDRGLYEQYF
TRBJ2-7	TRBV9	TRBD1	.	TGTGCCAGCAGCGTAGCAGGGACAGCGAGCTACGAGCAGTACTTC	CASSVAGTASYEQYF
TRBJ1-5	TRBV6-5	.	.	TGTGCCAGCAGTTACGAAGTAACCGGGGGGCCCCAGCATTTT	CASSYEVTGGPQHF
TRBJ2-4	TRBV3-1/TRBV3-2	.	.	TGTGCCAGCAGCCAAGATTTAGGACTAGCCAAAAACATTCAGTACTTC	CASSQDLGLAKNIQYF
TRBJ1-2	TRBV7-8	TRBD1	.	TGTGCCAGCAGCCCGGACAGGAACTATGGCTACACCTTC	CASSPDRNYGYTF
TRBJ2-7	TRBV19	.	.	TGTGCCAGTAGTGTAAGCGTTAATCCTACCTACGAGCAGTACTTC	CASSVSVNPTYEQYF
TRBJ1-6	TRBV7-9	TRBD1	once	TGTGCCAGCGGCCTGGGACAGGTTGATTCACCCCTCCACTTT	CASGLGQVDSPLHF
TRBJ2-5	TRBV29-1	TRBD1	.	TGCAGCGTGGGGAAAGGGGGGACAGGCAACCAAGAGACCCAGTACTTC	CSVGKGGTGNQETQYF
TRBJ2-7	TRBV18	TRBD1	.	TGTGCCAGCTCACCACCCATTGGACAGGGGGCCAACGAGCAGTACTTC	CASSPPIGQGANEQYF
TRBJ2-6	TRBV7-9	.	.	TGTGCCAGCAGCTTACAGGGCCTGAGCTCTGGGGCCAACGTCCTGACTTTC	CASSLQGLSSGANVLTF
TRBJ1-2	TRBV6-5	TRBD1	.	TGTGCCACCTGGGACAGGGGGTATACCTATGGCTACACCTTC	CATWDRGYTYGYTF
TRBJ2-1	TRBV10-3	.	.	TGTGCCATAAACACGGGGGAAGATCACAATGAGCAGTTCTTC	CAINTGEDHNEQFF
TRBJ1-1	TRBV5-8	TRBD1	.	TGTGCCAGCAGCTTGGACCTGGGACAGGGGGGGACTGAAGCTTTCTTT	CASSLDLGQGGTEAFF
TRBJ2-3	TRBV30	.	.	TGTGCCTGGAGTGTGGAGACAGTTAGCACAGATACGCAGTATTTT	CAWSVETVSTDTQYF
TRBJ2-7	TRBV5-6	TRBD1	.	TGTGCCAGCAGCACGGGCCCACAGGGGACCTACGAGCAGTACTTC	CASSTGPQGTYEQYF
TRBJ1-1	TRBV6-5	TRBD1	once	TGTGCCAGCAGTACCTCAGGGGGCAGGACTGAAGCTTTCTTT	CASSTSGGRTEAFF
TRBJ1-2	TRBV7-9	.	.	TGTGCCAGCAGCTTGAAAGGGGTCGGCTACACCTTC	CASSLKGVGYTF
TRBJ1-2	TRBV18	.	.	TGTGCCAGCTCACCAAAGATAGGGCAGGGCGTAAGCGGCTACACCTTC	CASSPKIGQGVSGYTF
TRBJ1-1	TRBV19	.	once	TGTGCCAGTAATGTGGGGGGTTCTCAAATGAACACTGAAGCTTTCTTT	CASNVGGSQMNTEAFF
TRBJ2-1	TRBV5-1	TRBD2	.	TGCGCCAGCGGAAGGGCGGGAGAGGGCGAGCAGTTCTTC	CASGRAGEGEQFF
TRBJ1-1	TRBV29-1	TRBD1	.	TGCAGCGTTACAGGGGTAGGCACTGAAGCTTTCTTT	CSVTGVGTEAFF
TRBJ2-2	TRBV18	.	.	TGTGCCAGCTCACCAGCAACGACAGGTTCTAACACCGGGGAGCTGTTTTTT	CASSPATTGSNTGELFF
TRBJ1-4	TRBV19	TRBD1	.	TGTGCCAGTAGTTCATGGGACAGAAATGAAAAACTGTTTTTT	CASSSWDRNEKLFF
TRBJ2-3	TRBV9	.	once	TGTGCCAGCAGCGTCACTAGTTTAGATACGCAGTATTTT	CASSVTSLDTQYF
TRBJ2-5	TRBV7-6	TRBD1	.	TGTGCCAGCAGCCGCGGACAGGGGCCCCAAGAGACCCAGTACTTC	CASSRGQGPQETQYF
TRBJ2-1	TRBV27	TRBD2	.	TGTGCCAGCCCGGGACTAGCGGGAGGACCCGAGCAGTTCTTC	CASPGLAGGPEQFF
TRBJ1-5	TRBV19	TRBD1	few	TGTGCCAGTAGGACGACAGGGACGGGACAGCCCCAGCATTTT	CASRTTGTGQPQHF
TRBJ1-1	TRBV2	.	.	TGTGCCAGCAGTGAAGAGTTTAATAGTTGGGCCCCTTTT	CASSEEFNSWAPF
TRBJ2-7	TRBV4-2	.	once	TGTGCCAGCAGCCAAGAAAGAGATTCCGAGCAGTACTTC	CASSQERDSEQYF
TRBJ2-1	TRBV6-6	.	.	TGTGCCAGCAGTTACTCGATTCAGGGTCCCTACAATGAGCAGTTCTTC	CASSYSIQGPYNEQFF